One sample yielded the 15 T cell receptor beta chains listed below, sequenced in a study of blood T cell repertoires in COVID-19. TCRdb keeps only in-frame clones here, not all; method: immunoSEQ multiplex PCR. Altogether approximately 92,000 clones are present, approximately 86% being singletons, with the ten largest covering 3% to 4%. The sample consisted of peripheral blood. These receptors were taken from a man in his fifties with acute or convalescent COVID-19.

The DNA of the CDR3 is TGTGCCAGCACTCCTCTCGCGAACACCGGGGAGCTGTTTTTT. As protein: CASTPLANTGELFF. The V gene is TRBV6-5, the J gene TRBJ2-2; no reliable D call. The CDR3 sequence is 14 residues long. The ends were cut back, 7 bases at V and 0 bases at J, with 9 bases in the middle. CDR1 is MNHEY, CDR2 SVGAGI, per germline.

This chain joins TRBV11-2 and TRBJ2-7; D is uncertain. Trimming left V 1 base short and J 0 bases short, with 10 bases between. In germline, CDR1 is SGHAT, CDR2 FQNNGV. The CDR3 has 15 residues. CDR3 bases: TGTGCCAGCAGCTTAGCTCCGGTTATCTCCTACGAGCAGTACTTC. Its protein is CASSLAPVISYEQYF.

The chain carries TRBV12-5 and TRBJ2-1, with 9 bases matching TRBD1. The germline V gene has CDR1 LGHNT and CDR2 FRNRAP. V was clipped by 6 bases and J by 4 bases; unmatched bases: 7. The CDR3 contains 15 residues. The CDR3 reads CASGLGQGQYNEQFF. CDR3 nucleotides: TGTGCTAGTGGCCTGGGACAGGGACAATACAATGAGCAGTTCTTC.

The sample holds a few counts of this clone. The chain uses TRBV19 and TRBJ2-1; TRBD1 aligns across 10 bases. J gave up 3 bases and V 4 bases, and 27 bases lay outside the gene matches. This CDR3 spans 23 amino acids. From germline, CDR1 is LNHDA and CDR2 SQIVND (reference sequence). This CDR3 is CASSTDRGRQGLGDPGDYNEQFF. The CDR3 DNA follows: TGTGCCAGTAGTACCGACAGGGGGCGCCAGGGACTAGGGGACCCCGGGGACTACAATGAGCAGTTCTTC.

The chain employs TRBV11-1 and TRBJ1-6; D remains unclear. CDR1 is SGHAT, CDR2 FQDESV, per germline (reference sequence). The CDR3 spans 14 residues. V was pared by 5 bases and J by 6 bases, with 11 bases between. The CDR3 here is CASSPLVGNSPLHF. The CDR3 DNA follows: TGTGCCAGCAGCCCTCTGGTCGGTAATTCACCCCTCCACTTT.

The gene calls are TRBV20-1 and TRBJ2-7; D may be TRBD1 (6 bases). This CDR3 is built from 10 residues. Trimming removed 6 bases from V and 5 bases from J, with 8 bases in between. The germline gives CDR1 DFQATT, CDR2 SNEGSKA (reference sequence). The chain's CDR3 is CSASGDEQYF. CDR3 DNA sequence: TGCAGTGCCTCAGGGGACGAGCAGTACTTC.

The V gene is TRBV27, the J gene TRBJ1-2; tentative D call: TRBD1 (5 bases). Germline loops: CDR1 MNHEY, CDR2 SMNVEV (reference sequence). The CDR3 is made up of 18 amino acids. Trimming removed 0 bases at V and 4 bases at J, with 21 bases between. CDR3 sequence reads: CASSLSVPGGAGPYGYTF. Here the CDR3 DNA reads TGTGCCAGCAGTTTATCTGTTCCCGGTGGTGCAGGGCCCTATGGCTACACCTTC.

Regarding this clone: At the DNA level, this CDR3 is encoded by other sequences in the same sample as well. The chain couples TRBV11-2 to TRBJ2-7; possibly TRBD1 for D (6 bases). V lost 5 bases to trimming and J lost 0 bases, with 11 bases between them. Germline CDR1 reads SGHAT; CDR2 reads FQNNGV. This CDR3 spans 14 amino acids. The CDR3 bases are TGTGCCAGCAGCCTTGGACAGTTCTCCTACGAGCAGTACTTC. It yields the protein CASSLGQFSYEQYF.

This clone was detected a few times. Different DNA sequences within this sample yield the same CDR3. The chain couples TRBV5-4 to TRBJ2-2; TRBD2 aligns across 9 bases. This CDR3 is built from 17 residues. CDR1 is SGHNT, CDR2 YYREEE, per germline (reference sequence). V trimming: 2 bases; J trimming: 5 bases; junction bases outside the gene matches: 10. CDR3 sequence reads: CASSFQLAGGRTGELFF. The CDR3 DNA follows: TGTGCCAGCAGCTTCCAACTCGCGGGGGGGAGGACCGGGGAGCTGTTTTTT.

The V and J genes are TRBV6-1 and TRBJ2-7, with 9 bases matching TRBD1. With 5 bases clipped from V and 1 base from J, the junction kept 3 bases outside the gene matches. Germline V lookup: CDR1 MNHNS, CDR2 SASEGT. The CDR3 is 14 amino acids. The CDR3 bases are TGTGCCAGCAGTCAGGGACAGGGATCCTACGAGCAGTACTTC. This encodes CASSQGQGSYEQYF.

The V gene is TRBV30, the J gene TRBJ2-5; D is possibly TRBD1 (6 bases). V lost 1 base to trimming and J lost 7 bases, with 19 bases between them. Per germline, CDR1 GTSNPN and CDR2 SVGIG (reference sequence). The CDR3 is 15 residues long. CDR3 in DNA: TGTGCCTGGAGTGCCCGAGTCCATCAAGGGGGGACCCAGTACTTC. It yields the protein CAWSARVHQGGTQYF.

V gene TRBV29-1 combines with J gene TRBJ2-7; D is unresolved. V was trimmed by 4 bases and J by 0 bases, leaving 10 bases between them. Germline V CDR1 and CDR2: SQVTM, ANQGSEA. This CDR3 has 13 amino acids. The CDR3 reads CSVGPADSYEQYF. In DNA form, the CDR3 reads TGCAGCGTTGGCCCCGCGGACTCCTACGAGCAGTACTTC.

This clone was observed a single time. The rearrangement links TRBV7-2 to TRBJ2-2, with a possible D match to TRBD2 (7 bases). The CDR3 is 16 residues long. With 5 bases removed from V and 7 bases from J, the gap between germline ends came to 20 bases. From germline, CDR1 is SGHTA and CDR2 FQGNSA. DNA for the CDR3: TGTGCCAGCAGCCCCCAGGGAGGGGGGGGCGTCGGGGAGCTGTTTTTT. It codes for CASSPQGGGGVGELFF.

This rearrangement joins TRBV9 to TRBJ2-5; 9 bases are shared with TRBD1. The junction had 11 bases not matched to a gene; V was cut back by 3 bases and J by 5 bases. The CDR3 runs to 16 residues. CDR1 SGDLS and CDR2 YYNGEE come from the germline V gene. In DNA form, the CDR3 reads TGTGCCAGCAGCGCTGGACAGGGGATTGGCGTGGAGACCCAGTACTTC. Protein product: CASSAGQGIGVETQYF.

The V call is TRBV6-2 or TRBV6-3, the J call TRBJ2-7; D remains ambiguous. From germline, CDR1 is MNHEY and CDR2 SVGEGT. The CDR3 runs to 15 residues. Trimming removed 0 bases from V and 3 bases from J, with 12 bases in between. The CDR3 bases are TGTGCCAGCAGTTACTCGGTGGAGCTGGGCTACGAGCAGTACTTC. Translated: CASSYSVELGYEQYF.